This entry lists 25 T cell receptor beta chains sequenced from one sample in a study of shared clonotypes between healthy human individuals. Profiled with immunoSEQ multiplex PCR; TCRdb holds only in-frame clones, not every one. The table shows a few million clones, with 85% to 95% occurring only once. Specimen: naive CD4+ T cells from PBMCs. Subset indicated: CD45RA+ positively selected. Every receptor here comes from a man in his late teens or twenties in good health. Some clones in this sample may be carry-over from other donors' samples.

CDR3 residues: CASSLATSASTDTQYF. The CDR3 bases are TGTGCCAGCAGCTTAGCGACTAGCGCTAGCACAGATACGCAGTATTTT. This chain links TRBV11-2 with TRBJ2-3, with 8 nucleotides matching TRBD2. V trimming: 1 base; J trimming: 0 bases; junction bases outside the gene matches: 3. Germline V lookup: CDR1 SGHAT, CDR2 FQNNGV. The length of the CDR3 is 16 residues.

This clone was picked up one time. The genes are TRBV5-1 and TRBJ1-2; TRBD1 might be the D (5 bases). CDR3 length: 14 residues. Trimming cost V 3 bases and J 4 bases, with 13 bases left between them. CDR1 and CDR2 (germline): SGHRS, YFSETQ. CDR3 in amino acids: CASSWTPDSYGYTF. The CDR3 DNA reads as TGCGCCAGCAGCTGGACCCCCGACAGCTATGGCTACACCTTC. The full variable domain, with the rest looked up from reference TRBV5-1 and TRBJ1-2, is KAGVTQTPRYLIKTRGQQVTLSCSPISGHRSVSWYQQTPGQGLQFLFEYFSETQRNKGNFPGRFSGRQFSNSRSEMNVSTLELGDSALYLCASSWTPDSYGYTFGSGTRLTVV.

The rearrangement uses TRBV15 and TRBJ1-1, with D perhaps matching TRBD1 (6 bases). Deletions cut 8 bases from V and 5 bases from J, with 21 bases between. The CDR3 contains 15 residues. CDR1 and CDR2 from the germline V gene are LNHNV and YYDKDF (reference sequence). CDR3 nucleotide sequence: TGTGCCACCTCATTTATGGGGGCGGAGAGGACTGAAGCTTTCTTT. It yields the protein CATSFMGAERTEAFF.

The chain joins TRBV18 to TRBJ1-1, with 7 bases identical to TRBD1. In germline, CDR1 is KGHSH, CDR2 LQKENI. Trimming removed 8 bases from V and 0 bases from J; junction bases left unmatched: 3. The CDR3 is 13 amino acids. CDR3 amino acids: CASPQGLNTEAFF. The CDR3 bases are TGTGCCAGCCCACAGGGGCTGAACACTGAAGCTTTCTTT. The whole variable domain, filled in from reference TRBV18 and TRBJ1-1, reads NAGVMQNPRHLVRRRGQEARLRCSPMKGHSHVYWYRQLPEEGLKFMVYLQKENIIDESGMPKERFSAEFPKEGPSILRIQQVVRGDSAAYFCASPQGLNTEAFFGQGTRLTVV.

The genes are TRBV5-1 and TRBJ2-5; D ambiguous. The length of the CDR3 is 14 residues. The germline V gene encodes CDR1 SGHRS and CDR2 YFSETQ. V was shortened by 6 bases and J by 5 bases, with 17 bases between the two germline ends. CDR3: CASTSSVGLETQYF. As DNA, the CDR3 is TGCGCCAGCACCTCTTCGGTGGGGTTGGAGACCCAGTACTTC.

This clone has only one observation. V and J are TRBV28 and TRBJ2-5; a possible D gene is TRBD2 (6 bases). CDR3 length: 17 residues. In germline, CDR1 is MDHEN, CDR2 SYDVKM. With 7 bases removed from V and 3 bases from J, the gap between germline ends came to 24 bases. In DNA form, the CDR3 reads TGTGCCAGCACCCCCGGGCACGGGTTCGGGGGTAAAGAGACCCAGTACTTC. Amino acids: CASTPGHGFGGKETQYF. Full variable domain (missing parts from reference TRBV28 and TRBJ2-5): DVKVTQSSRYLVKRTGEKVFLECVQDMDHENMFWYRQDPGLGLRLIYFSYDVKMKEKGDIPEGYSVSREKKERFSLILESASTNQTSMYLCASTPGHGFGGKETQYFGPGTRLLVL.

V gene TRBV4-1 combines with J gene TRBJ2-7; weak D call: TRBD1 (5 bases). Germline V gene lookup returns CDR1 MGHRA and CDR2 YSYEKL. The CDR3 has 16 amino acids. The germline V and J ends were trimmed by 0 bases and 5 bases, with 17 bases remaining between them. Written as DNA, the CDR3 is TGCGCCAGCAGCCAAGATATGGGCAGGGTTCTCCACGAGCAGTACTTC. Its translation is CASSQDMGRVLHEQYF.

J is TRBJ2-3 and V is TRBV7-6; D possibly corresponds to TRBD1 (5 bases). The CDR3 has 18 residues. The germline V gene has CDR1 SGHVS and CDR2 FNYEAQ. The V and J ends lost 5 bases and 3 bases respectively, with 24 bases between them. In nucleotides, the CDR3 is TGTGCCAGCAGCCCCCGGTACAGGTTCCAAGGCCCTACAGATACGCAGTATTTT. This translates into CASSPRYRFQGPTDTQYF.

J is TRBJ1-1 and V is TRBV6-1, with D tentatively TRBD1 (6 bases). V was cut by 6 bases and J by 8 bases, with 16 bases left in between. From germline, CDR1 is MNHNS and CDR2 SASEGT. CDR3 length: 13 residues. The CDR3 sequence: CASRPQGNLEAFF. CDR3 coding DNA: TGTGCCAGCAGACCACAGGGCAACCTCGAAGCTTTCTTT.

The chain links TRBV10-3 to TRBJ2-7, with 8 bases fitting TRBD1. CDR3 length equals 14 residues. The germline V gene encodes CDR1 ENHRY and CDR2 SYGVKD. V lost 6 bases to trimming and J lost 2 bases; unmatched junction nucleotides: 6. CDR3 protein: CAIRKQGVAYEQYF. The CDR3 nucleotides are TGTGCCATCAGAAAACAGGGGGTAGCCTACGAGCAGTACTTC.

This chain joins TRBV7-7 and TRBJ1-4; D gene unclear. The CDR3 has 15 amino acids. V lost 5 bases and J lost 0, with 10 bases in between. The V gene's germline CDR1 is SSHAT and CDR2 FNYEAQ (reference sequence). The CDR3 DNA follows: TGTGCCAGCAGCCCAACATACGCAACTAATGAAAAACTGTTTTTT. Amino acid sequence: CASSPTYATNEKLFF. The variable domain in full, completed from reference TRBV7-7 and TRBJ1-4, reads GAGVSQSPRYKVTKRGQDVTLRCDPISSHATLYWYQQALGQGPEFLTYFNYEAQPDKSGLPSDRFSAERPEGSISTLTIQRTEQRDSAMYRCASSPTYATNEKLFFGSGTQLSVL.

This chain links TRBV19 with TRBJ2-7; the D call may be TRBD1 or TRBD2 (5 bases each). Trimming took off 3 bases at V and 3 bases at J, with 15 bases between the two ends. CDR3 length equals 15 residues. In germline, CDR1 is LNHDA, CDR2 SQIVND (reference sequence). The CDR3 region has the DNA TGTGCCAGTAGTATGGGCTCTTGGGGGTACTACGAGCAGTACTTC. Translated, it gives CASSMGSWGYYEQYF.

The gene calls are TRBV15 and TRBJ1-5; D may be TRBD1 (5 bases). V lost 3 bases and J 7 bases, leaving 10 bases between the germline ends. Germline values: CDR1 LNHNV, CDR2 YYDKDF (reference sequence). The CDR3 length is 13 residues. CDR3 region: CATSRGVEQPQHF. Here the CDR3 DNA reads TGTGCCACCAGCAGGGGGGTCGAACAGCCCCAGCATTTT.

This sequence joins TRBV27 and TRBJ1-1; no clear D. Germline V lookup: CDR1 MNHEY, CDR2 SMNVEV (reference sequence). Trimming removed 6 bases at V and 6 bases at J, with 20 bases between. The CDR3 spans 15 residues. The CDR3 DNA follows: TGTGCCAGCAGCTCCATAGTCATGGAGGGATCTGAAGCTTTCTTT. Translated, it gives CASSSIVMEGSEAFF.

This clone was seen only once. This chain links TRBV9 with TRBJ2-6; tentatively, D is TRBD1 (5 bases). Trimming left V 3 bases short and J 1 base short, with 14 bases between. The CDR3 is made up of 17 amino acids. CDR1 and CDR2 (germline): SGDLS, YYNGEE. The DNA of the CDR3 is TGTGCCAGCAGCGGACACAACCCAGGGTCTGGGGCCAACGTCCTGACTTTC. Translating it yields CASSGHNPGSGANVLTF.

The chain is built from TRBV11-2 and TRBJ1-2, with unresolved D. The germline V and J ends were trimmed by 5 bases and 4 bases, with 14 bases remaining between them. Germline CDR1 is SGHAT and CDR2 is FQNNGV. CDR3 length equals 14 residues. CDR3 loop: CASSAWVVSYGYTF. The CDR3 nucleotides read TGTGCCAGCAGCGCTTGGGTTGTTTCCTATGGCTACACCTTC.

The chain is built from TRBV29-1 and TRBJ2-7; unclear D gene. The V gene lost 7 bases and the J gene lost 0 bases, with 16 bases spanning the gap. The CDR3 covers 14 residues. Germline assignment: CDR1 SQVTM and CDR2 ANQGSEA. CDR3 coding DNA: TGCAGCGCGAGAATGGATACGAGCTCCTACGAGCAGTACTTC. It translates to CSARMDTSSYEQYF.

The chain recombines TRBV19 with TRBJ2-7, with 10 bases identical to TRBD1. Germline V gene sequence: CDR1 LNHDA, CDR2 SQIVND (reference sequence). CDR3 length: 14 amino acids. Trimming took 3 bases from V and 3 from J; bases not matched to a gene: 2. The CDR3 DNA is TGTGCCAGTAGTATTGGGGACAGGGGCTACGAGCAGTACTTC. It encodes CASSIGDRGYEQYF.

The chain's CDR3 is CASSFRGLSTDTQYF. CDR3 nucleotides: TGTGCCAGCAGTTTCAGGGGGCTTAGCACAGATACGCAGTATTTT. The rearrangement uses TRBV7-9 and TRBJ2-3, with 8 bases lining up with TRBD1. The germline V gene encodes CDR1 SEHNR and CDR2 FQNEAQ (reference sequence). J gave up 0 bases and V 6 bases, and 5 bases lay outside the gene matches. The CDR3 runs 15 residues.

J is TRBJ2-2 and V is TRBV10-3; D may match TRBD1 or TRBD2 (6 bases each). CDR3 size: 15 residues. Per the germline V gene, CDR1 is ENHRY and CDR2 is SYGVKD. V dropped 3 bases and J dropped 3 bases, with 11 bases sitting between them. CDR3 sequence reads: CAISDRGGDTGELFF. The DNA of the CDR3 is TGTGCCATCAGTGACAGGGGCGGGGACACCGGGGAGCTGTTTTTT.

This CDR3 is CASSERYQRETQYF. The CDR3 DNA sequence: TGTGCCAGCAGTGAACGTTACCAAAGGGAGACCCAGTACTTC. The chain uses TRBV2 and TRBJ2-5; D is uncertain. V was clipped by 2 bases and J by 5 bases, with 12 bases between them. Germline CDR1 is SNHLY and CDR2 is FYNNEI. CDR3 size: 14 residues.

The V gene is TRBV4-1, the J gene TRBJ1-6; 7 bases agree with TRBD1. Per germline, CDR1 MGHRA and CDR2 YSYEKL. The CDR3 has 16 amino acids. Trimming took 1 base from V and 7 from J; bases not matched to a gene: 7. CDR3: CASSQVGRGRNSPLHF. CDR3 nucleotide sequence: TGCGCCAGCAGCCAAGTCGGCAGGGGGAGAAATTCACCCCTCCACTTT.

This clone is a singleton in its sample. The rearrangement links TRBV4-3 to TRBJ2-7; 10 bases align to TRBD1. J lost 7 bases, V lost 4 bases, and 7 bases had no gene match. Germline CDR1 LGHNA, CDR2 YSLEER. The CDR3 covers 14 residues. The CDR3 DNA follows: TGCGCCAGCAGCCTCAGGGACAGGGGAGGTGAGCAGTACTTC. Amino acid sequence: CASSLRDRGGEQYF.

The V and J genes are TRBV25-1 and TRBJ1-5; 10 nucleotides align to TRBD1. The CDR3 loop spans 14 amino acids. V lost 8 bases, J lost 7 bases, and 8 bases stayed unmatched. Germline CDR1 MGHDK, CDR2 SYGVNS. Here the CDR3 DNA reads TGTGCCAGCTCTGGGACAGGGGTTTGGCAGCCCCAGCATTTT. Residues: CASSGTGVWQPQHF.

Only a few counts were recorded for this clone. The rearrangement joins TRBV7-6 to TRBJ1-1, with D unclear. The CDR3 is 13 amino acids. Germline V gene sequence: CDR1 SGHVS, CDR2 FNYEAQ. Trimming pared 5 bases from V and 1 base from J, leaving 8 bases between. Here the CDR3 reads CASSASPNTEAFF. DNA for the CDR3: TGTGCCAGCAGCGCATCCCCGAACACTGAAGCTTTCTTT.